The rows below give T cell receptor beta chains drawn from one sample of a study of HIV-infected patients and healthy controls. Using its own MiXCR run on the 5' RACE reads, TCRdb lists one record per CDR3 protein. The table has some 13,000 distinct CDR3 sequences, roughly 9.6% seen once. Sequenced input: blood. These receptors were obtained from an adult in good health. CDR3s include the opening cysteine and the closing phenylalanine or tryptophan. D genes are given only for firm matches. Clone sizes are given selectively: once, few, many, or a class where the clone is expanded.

CATSPTGDSGYTF	TGTGCCACCAGCCCTACAGGGGACTCTGGCTACACCTTC	TRBD1	TRBV15	TRBJ1-2	medium-sized
CASSRGTDYTEAFF	TGTGCCAGCAGCCGCGGGACGGATTACACTGAAGCTTTCTTT	.	TRBV7-9	TRBJ1-1	medium-sized
CASSERGSGYEQYF	TGTGCCAGCAGTGAAAGGGGCAGTGGCTACGAGCAGTACTTC	.	TRBV25-1	TRBJ2-7	medium-sized
CASSLGGTGAEQYF	TGTGCCAGCAGCTTAGGCGGGACAGGGGCCGAGCAGTACTTC	TRBD1	TRBV7-9	TRBJ2-7	many
CASSEPSRGLYEQYF	TGTGCCAGCAGTGAACCATCCAGGGGTTTGTACGAGCAGTACTTC	.	TRBV25-1	TRBJ2-7	.
CASSLDARSGNTIYF	TGTGCCAGCAGCTTAGACGCGCGCTCTGGAAACACCATATATTTT	.	TRBV5-4	TRBJ1-3	many
CSARDFASPTEAFF	TGCAGTGCTAGAGATTTTGCAAGTCCCACTGAAGCTTTCTTT	.	TRBV20-1	TRBJ1-1	many
CASSRSGGPTVQYF	TGTGCCAGCAGTCGTAGCGGGGGGCCCACCGTACAGTACTTC	TRBD2	TRBV6-2/TRBV6-3	TRBJ2-5	.
CASSLVGTYEQYF	TGTGCCAGCAGCTTAGTTGGTACCTACGAGCAGTACTTC	.	TRBV7-9	TRBJ2-7	few
CASSMNTEAFF	TGTGCCAGCAGCATGAACACTGAAGCTTTCTTT	.	TRBV7-9	TRBJ1-1	medium-sized
CASLETSESDTQYF	TGTGCCAGTCTAGAGACTAGCGAATCAGATACGCAGTATTTT	TRBD2	TRBV7-9	TRBJ2-3	medium-sized
CASTLKGLQPNTEAFF	TGTGCCAGCACCCTAAAGGGGTTACAGCCGAACACTGAAGCTTTCTTT	.	TRBV12-3/TRBV12-4	TRBJ1-1	few
CASSPDRGNKDEKLFF	TGTGCCAGCAGCCCGGACAGGGGGAACAAGGACGAAAAACTGTTTTTT	TRBD1	TRBV7-9	TRBJ1-4	many